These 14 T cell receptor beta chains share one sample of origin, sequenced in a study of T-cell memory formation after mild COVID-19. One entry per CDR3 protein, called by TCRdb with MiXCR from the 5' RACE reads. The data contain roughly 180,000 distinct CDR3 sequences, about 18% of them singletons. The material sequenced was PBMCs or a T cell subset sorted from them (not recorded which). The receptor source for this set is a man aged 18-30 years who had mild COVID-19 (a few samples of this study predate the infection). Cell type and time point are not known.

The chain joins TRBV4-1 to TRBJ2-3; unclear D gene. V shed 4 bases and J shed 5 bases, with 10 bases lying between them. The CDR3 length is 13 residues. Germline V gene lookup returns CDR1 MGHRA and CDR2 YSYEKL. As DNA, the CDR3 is TGCGCCAGCAGCCCAGAGAACGGAGATACGCAGTATTTT. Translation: CASSPENGDTQYF.

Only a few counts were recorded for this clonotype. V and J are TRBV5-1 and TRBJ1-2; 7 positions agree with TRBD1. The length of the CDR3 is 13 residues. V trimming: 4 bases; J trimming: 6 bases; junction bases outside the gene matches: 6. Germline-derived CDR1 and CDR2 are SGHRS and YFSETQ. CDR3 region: CASSEPQGNGYTF. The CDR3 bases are TGCGCCAGCAGCGAACCACAGGGGAATGGCTACACCTTC.

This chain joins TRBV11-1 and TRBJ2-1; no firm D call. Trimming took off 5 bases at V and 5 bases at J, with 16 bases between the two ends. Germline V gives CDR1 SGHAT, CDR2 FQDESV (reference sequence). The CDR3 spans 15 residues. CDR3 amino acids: CASSPPMSPNNEQFF. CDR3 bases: TGTGCCAGCAGCCCCCCCATGAGCCCGAACAATGAGCAGTTCTTC.

DNA for the CDR3: TGTGCCAGCAGCCTGGACAGGGGTGGGGAGCAGTACTTC. Translated: CASSLDRGGEQYF. This sequence joins TRBV11-2 and TRBJ2-7, with 9 bases identical to TRBD1. Germline loops: CDR1 SGHAT, CDR2 FQNNGV. Unmatched junction bases numbered 6, after V lost 5 bases and J lost 7 bases. The CDR3 consists of 13 residues.

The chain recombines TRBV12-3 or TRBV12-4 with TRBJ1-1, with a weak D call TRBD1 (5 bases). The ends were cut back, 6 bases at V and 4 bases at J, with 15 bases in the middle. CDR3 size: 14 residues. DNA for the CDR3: TGTGCCAGCAGCTCGACGGGGCACGGCACTGAAGCTTTCTTT. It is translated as CASSSTGHGTEAFF.

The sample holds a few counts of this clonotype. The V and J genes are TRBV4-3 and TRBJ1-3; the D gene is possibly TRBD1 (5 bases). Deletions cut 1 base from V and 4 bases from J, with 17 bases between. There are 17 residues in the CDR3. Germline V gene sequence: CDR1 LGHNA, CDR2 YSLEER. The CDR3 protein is CASSQVAQGLFGNTIYF. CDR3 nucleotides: TGCGCCAGCAGCCAAGTGGCGCAGGGTTTGTTCGGAAACACCATATATTTT.

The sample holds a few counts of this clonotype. CDR3 protein: CASSSQSRTYEQYF. The CDR3 nucleotides read TGTGCCAGCAGCTCCCAGTCCCGGACCTACGAGCAGTACTTC. The V gene is TRBV7-2, the J gene TRBJ2-7; D call uncertain. There are 14 residues in the CDR3. Trimming left V 4 bases short and J 2 bases short, with 12 bases between. Germline values: CDR1 SGHTA, CDR2 FQGNSA.

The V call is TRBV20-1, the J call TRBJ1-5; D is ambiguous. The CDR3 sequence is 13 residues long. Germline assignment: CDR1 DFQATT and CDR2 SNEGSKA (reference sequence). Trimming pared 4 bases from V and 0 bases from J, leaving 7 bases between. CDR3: CSATAVSNQPQHF. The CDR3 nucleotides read TGCAGTGCTACGGCGGTTAGCAATCAGCCCCAGCATTTT.

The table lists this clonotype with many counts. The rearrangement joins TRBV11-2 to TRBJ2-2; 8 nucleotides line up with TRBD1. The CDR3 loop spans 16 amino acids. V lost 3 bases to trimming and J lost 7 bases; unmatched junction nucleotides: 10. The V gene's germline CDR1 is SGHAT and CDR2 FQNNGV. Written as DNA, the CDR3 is TGTGCCAGCAGCTTGGCTGGACAGGGTAATGACGGGGAGCTGTTTTTT. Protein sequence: CASSLAGQGNDGELFF.

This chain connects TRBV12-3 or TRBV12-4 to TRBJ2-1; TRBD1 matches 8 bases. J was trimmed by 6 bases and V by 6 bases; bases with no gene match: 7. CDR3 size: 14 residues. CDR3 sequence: CASSPTGTGNEQFF. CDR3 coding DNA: TGTGCCAGCAGCCCCACCGGGACAGGCAATGAGCAGTTCTTC.

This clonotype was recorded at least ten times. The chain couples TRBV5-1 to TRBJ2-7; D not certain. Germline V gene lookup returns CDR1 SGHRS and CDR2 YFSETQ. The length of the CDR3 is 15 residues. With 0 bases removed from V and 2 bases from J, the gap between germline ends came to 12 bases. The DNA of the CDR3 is TGCGCCAGCAGCTTGGTTCCCGATCCCACCTACGAGCAGTACTTC. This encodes CASSLVPDPTYEQYF.

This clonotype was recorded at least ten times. This chain's CDR3 is CASHDRNQETQYF. The CDR3 DNA follows: TGTGCCAGCCACGACAGGAACCAAGAGACCCAGTACTTC. The chain combines TRBV7-2 with TRBJ2-5, with D possibly matching TRBD1 (6 bases). V was pared by 8 bases and J by 0 bases, with 10 bases between. Per the germline V gene, CDR1 is SGHTA and CDR2 is FQGNSA. The CDR3 covers 13 residues.

The CDR3, as DNA: TGTGCCAGTCCACACCGGGGGGCGGTCCACAATGAGCAGTTCTTC. It yields the protein CASPHRGAVHNEQFF. The chain combines TRBV12-3 or TRBV12-4 with TRBJ2-1, with D tentatively TRBD2 (7 bases). The CDR3 consists of 15 residues. Trimming left V 9 bases short and J 5 bases short, with 20 bases between.

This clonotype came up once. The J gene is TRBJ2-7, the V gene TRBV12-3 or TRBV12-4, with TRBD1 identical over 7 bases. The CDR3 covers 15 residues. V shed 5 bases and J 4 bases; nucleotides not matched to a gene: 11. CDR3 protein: CASSPGGEVAYEQYV. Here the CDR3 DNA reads TGTGCCAGCAGTCCAGGGGGAGAAGTGGCTTACGAGCAGTACGTC.